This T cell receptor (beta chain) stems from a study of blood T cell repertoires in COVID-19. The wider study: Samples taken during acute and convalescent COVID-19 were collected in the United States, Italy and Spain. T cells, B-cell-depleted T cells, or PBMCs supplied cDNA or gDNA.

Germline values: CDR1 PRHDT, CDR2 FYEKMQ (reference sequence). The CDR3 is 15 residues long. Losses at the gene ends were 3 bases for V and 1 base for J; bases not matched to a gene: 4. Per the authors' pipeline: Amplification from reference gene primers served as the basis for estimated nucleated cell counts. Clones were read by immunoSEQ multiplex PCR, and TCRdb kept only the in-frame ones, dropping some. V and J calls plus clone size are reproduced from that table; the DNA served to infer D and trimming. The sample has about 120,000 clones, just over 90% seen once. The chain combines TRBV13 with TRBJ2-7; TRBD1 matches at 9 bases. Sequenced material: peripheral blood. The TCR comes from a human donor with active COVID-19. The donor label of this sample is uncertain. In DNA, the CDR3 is TGTGCCAGCAGCTTTACAGGGGGCGCGTCCTACGAGCAGTACTTC. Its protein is CASSFTGGASYEQYF.